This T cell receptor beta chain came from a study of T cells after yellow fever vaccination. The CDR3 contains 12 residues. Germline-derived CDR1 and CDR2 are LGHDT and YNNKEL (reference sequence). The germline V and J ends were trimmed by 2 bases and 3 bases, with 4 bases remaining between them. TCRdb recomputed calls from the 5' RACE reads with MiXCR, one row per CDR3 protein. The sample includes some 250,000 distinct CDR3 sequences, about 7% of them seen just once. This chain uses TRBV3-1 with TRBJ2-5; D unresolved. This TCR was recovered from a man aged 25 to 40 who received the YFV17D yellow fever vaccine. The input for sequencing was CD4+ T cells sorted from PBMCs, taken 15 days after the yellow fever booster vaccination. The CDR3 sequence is CASSQIEETQYF. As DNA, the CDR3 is TGTGCCAGCAGCCAAATAGAAGAGACCCAGTACTTC.